This TCR beta chain was found in a study of control samples from healthy donors and cancer patients. CDR3 length: 23 amino acids. With V trimmed by 11 bases and J by 2 bases, 35 bases remained unmatched. This clone was found once. The table came from immunoSEQ multiplex PCR; TCRdb's copy has only in-frame clones and leaves some out. The sample gives 100,000 to 150,000 clones, roughly nine tenths of which show up once; more than 1.5% is in the top ten. This chain links TRBV23-1 with TRBJ2-7; the match to TRBD2 covers 11 bases. TRBV23-1 has ORF status, its function being uncertain. Sample: blood. This receptor was obtained from a man aged 18 to 29 in good health. The CDR3 loop is CAGLYPGTSTSGMSVTIPYEQYF. The CDR3 DNA follows: TGCGCCGGACTCTACCCCGGGACGTCGACTAGCGGGATGTCGGTGACGATCCCCTACGAGCAGTACTTC.